This passage covers 2 T cell receptor beta chains from one sample sequenced in a study of T cells after yellow fever vaccination. TCRdb re-called the 5' RACE reads with MiXCR, one entry per CDR3 protein. The sample lists some 290,000 distinct CDR3 sequences, around 11% occurring once. The sequenced sample was CD4+ T cells sorted from PBMCs, obtained 45 days after the yellow fever booster vaccination. Receptor source: a man between 18 and 29 years old who received the YFV17D yellow fever vaccine.

The rearrangement uses TRBV4-3 and TRBJ2-1, with D possibly TRBD2 on 5 matching bases. Trimming pared 1 base from V and 6 bases from J, leaving 19 bases between. Looked up from germline, CDR1 is LGHNA and CDR2 is YSLEER. The CDR3 sequence is 17 residues long. The CDR3 DNA follows: TGCGCCAGCAGCCAAGCCTCTTCTAGCAGTCTCCCCAATGAGCAGTTCTTC. Translated, it gives CASSQASSSSLPNEQFF.

This clonotype was seen once. The V call is TRBV12-3 or TRBV12-4, the J call TRBJ1-1, with a weak D call TRBD1 (5 bases). V lost 5 bases, J lost 4 bases, and 14 bases lay in between. This CDR3 has 14 amino acids. The CDR3 is CASSLYRPGTEAFF. DNA for the CDR3: TGTGCCAGCAGTCTTTACAGGCCCGGCACTGAAGCTTTCTTT.